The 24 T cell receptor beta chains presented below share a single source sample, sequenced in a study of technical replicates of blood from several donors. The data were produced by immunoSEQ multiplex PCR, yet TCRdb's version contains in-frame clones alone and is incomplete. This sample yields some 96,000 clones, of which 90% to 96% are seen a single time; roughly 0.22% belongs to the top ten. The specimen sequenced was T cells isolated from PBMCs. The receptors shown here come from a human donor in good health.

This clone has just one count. The CDR3 protein is CASSEADSYEQYF. The CDR3 coding sequence is TGTGCCAGCAGTGAAGCGGACTCCTACGAGCAGTACTTC. The V and J genes are TRBV9 and TRBJ2-7; D might be TRBD2 (5 bases). Trimming stripped 5 bases from V and 0 bases from J, with 9 bases between. Germline V gene sequence: CDR1 SGDLS, CDR2 YYNGEE. This CDR3 region has 13 residues.

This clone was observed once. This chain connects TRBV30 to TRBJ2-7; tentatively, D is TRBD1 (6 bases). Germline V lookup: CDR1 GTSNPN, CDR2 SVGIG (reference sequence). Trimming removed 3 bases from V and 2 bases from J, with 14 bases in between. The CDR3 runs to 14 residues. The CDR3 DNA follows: TGTGCCTGGAGGAAGACAGGTGAGGCCTACGAGCAGTACTTC. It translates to CAWRKTGEAYEQYF.

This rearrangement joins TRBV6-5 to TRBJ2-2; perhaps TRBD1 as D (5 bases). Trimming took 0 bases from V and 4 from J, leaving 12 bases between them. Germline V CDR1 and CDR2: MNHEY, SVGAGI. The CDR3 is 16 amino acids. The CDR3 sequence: CASSYSETEITGELFF. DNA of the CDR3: TGTGCCAGCAGTTACTCGGAGACAGAAATCACCGGGGAGCTGTTTTTT.

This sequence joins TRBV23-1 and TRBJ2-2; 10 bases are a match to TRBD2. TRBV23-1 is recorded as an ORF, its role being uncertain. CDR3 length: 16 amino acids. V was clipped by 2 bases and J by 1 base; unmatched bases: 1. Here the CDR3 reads CASSQRTSGNTGELFF. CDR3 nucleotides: TGCGCCAGCAGTCAACGGACTAGCGGGAACACCGGGGAGCTGTTTTTT.

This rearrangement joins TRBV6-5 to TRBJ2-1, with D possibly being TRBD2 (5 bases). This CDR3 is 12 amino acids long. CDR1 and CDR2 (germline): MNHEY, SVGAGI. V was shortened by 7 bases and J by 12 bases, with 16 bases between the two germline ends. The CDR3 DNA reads TGTGCCAGCACTCATTACGGGGAGCCGCAGTTCTTC. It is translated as CASTHYGEPQFF.

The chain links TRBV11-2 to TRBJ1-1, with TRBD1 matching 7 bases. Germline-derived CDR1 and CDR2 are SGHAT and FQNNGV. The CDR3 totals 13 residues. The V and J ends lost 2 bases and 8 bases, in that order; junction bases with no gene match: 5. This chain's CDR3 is CASSLKGAREAFF. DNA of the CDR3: TGTGCCAGCAGCTTAAAGGGGGCGAGGGAAGCTTTCTTT.

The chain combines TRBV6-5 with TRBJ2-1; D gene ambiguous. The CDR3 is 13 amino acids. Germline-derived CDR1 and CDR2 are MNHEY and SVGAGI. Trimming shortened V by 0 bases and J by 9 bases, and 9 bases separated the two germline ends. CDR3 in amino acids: CASSYSVGSEQFF. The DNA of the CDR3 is TGTGCCAGCAGTTACTCGGTGGGCAGTGAGCAGTTCTTC.

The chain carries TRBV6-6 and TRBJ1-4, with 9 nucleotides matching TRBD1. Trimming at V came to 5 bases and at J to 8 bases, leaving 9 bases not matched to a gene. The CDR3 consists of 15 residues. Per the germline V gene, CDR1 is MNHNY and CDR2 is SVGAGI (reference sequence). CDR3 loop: CASSPPGTGREKLFF. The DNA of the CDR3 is TGTGCCAGCAGTCCCCCGGGGACAGGGAGAGAAAAACTGTTTTTT.

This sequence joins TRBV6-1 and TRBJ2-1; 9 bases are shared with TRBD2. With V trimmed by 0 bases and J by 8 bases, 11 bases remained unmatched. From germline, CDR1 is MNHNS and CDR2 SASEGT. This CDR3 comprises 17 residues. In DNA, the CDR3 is TGTGCCAGCAGTGAAGCTTCCGGCGGGAGGGCCGGGTATGAGCAGTTCTTC. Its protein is CASSEASGGRAGYEQFF.

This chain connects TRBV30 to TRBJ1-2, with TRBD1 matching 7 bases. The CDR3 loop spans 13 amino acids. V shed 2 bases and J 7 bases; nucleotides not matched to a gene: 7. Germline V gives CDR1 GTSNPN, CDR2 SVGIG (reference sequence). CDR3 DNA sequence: TGTGCCTGGAGTCGATCCCAGGGGGGTGGCTACACCTTC. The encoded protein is CAWSRSQGGGYTF.

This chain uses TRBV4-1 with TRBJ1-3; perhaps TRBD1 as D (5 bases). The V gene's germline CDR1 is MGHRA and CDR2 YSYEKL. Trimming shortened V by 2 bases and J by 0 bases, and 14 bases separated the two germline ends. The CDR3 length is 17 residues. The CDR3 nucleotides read TGCGCCAGCAGCCAACGGGGGGGTACGGACTCTGGAAACACCATATATTTT. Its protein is CASSQRGGTDSGNTIYF.

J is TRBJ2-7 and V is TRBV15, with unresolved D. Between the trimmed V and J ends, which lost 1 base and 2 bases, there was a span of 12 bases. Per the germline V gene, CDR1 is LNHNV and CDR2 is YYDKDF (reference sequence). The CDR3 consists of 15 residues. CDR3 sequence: CATSRGTIAPYEQYF. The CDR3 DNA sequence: TGTGCCACCAGCAGAGGAACAATAGCCCCCTACGAGCAGTACTTC.

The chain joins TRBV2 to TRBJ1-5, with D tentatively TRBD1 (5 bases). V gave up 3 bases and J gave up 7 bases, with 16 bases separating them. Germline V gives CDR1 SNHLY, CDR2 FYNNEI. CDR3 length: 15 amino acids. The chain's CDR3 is CASSDPLSDRQPQHF. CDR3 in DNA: TGTGCCAGCAGTGACCCTCTCTCAGACAGACAGCCCCAGCATTTT.

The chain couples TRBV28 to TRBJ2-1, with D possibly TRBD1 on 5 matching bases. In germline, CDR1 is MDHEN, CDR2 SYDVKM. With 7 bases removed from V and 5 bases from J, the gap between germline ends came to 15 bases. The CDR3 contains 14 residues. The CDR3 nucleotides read TGTGCCAGCACTCTCAGGGTCATGGACAATGAGCAGTTCTTC. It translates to CASTLRVMDNEQFF.

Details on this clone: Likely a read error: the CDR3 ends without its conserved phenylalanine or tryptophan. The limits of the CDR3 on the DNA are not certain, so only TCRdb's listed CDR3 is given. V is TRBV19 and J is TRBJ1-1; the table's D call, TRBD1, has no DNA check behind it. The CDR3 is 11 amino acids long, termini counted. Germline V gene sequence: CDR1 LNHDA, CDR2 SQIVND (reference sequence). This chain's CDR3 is CASSMSRGSFV.

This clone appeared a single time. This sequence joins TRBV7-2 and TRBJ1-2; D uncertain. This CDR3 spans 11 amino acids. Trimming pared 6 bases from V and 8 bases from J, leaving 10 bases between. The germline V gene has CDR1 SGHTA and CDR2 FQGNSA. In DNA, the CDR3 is TGTGCCAGCAGAACTTTATTAGGCTACACCTTC. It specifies CASRTLLGYTF.

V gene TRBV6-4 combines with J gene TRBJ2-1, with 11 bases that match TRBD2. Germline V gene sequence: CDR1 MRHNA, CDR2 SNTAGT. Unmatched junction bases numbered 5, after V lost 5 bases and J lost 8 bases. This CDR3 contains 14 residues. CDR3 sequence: CASSLLAGDDEQFF. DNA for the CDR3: TGTGCCAGCAGTCTACTAGCGGGAGATGATGAGCAGTTCTTC.

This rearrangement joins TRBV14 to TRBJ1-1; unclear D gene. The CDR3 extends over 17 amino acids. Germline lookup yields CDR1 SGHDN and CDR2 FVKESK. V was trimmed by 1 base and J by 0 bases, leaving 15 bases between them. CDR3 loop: CASSQAPSRRMNTEAFF. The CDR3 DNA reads TGTGCCAGCAGCCAAGCTCCCTCGAGGAGGATGAACACTGAAGCTTTCTTT.

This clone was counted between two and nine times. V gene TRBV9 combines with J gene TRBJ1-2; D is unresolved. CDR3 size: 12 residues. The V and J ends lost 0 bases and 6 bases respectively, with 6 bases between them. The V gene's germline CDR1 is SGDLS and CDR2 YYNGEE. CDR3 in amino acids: CASSVAEDGYTF. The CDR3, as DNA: TGTGCCAGCAGCGTAGCAGAGGATGGCTACACCTTC.

CDR3 sequence reads: CASSSPNRQQAAETQYF. The CDR3 nucleotides read TGTGCCAGCAGCTCGCCCAACCGACAACAGGCAGCAGAGACCCAGTACTTC. The chain employs TRBV9 and TRBJ2-5; D may be TRBD1 (5 bases). Germline V gene data show CDR1 as SGDLS and CDR2 as YYNGEE. The CDR3 has 17 residues. V lost 4 bases to trimming and J lost 4 bases, with 23 bases between them.

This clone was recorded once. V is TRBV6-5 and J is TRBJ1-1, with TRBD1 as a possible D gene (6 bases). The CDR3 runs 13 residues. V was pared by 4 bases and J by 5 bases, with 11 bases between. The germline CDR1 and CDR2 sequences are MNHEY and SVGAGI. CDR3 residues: CASSFNRATEAFF. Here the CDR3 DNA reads TGTGCCAGCAGTTTCAACAGGGCAACTGAAGCTTTCTTT.

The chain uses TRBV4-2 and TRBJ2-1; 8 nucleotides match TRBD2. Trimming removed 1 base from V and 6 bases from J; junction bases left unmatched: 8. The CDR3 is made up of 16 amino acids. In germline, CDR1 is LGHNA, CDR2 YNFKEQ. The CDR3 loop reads CASSQGERGFGNEQFF. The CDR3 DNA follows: TGTGCCAGCAGCCAAGGGGAGCGGGGGTTCGGCAATGAGCAGTTCTTC.

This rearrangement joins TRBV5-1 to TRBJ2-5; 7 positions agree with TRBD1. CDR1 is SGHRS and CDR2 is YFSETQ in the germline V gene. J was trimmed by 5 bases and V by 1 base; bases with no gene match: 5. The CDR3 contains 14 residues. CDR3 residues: CASSLRPRGETQYF. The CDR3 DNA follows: TGCGCCAGCAGCTTGAGACCCAGGGGGGAGACCCAGTACTTC.

CDR3 DNA sequence: TGTGCCAGCAGTCTCCCGAAGCCCGTGCTCTCGAACACCGGGGAGCTGTTTTTT. It encodes CASSLPKPVLSNTGELFF. V gene TRBV28 combines with J gene TRBJ2-2; no definite D call. The germline V and J ends were trimmed by 5 bases and 0 bases, with 19 bases remaining between them. This CDR3 has 18 residues. Per the germline V gene, CDR1 is MDHEN and CDR2 is SYDVKM.